This record looks at one TCR beta chain sequence and its context. The entry originates in a study of blood T cells in healthy people across ages. Together with a sample-barcoded 5' primer, a J-beta primer mix was included in a second PCR lasting about 6 to 11 cycles. TCRdb reprocessed the 5' RACE reads via MiXCR and lists one record per CDR3 protein. The table has 600,000 to 800,000 distinct CDR3 sequences, around a fifth seen once. Germline CDR1 KGHSH, CDR2 LQKENI. V was trimmed by 5 bases and J by 5 bases, leaving 9 bases between them. The CDR3 consists of 12 residues. This rearrangement joins TRBV18 to TRBJ2-5; D is undetermined. The origin of this receptor is a man in his 70s in good health. Sample: blood. As DNA, the CDR3 is TGTGCCAGCTCAGGCAGCAGGGAGACCCAGTACTTC. Protein sequence: CASSGSRETQYF.